The text below deals with one T cell receptor beta chain. As yet, its antigen is unknown. The PCR made use of 60 Vbeta and 13 Jbeta primers. This table comes from immunoSEQ multiplex PCR, and its TCRdb copy is limited to in-frame clones, with some not included. Of under 200,000 clones in the sample, around three quarters are singletons; the top ten hold 0.69%. This record belongs to a study of cytomegalovirus exposure and HLA in healthy donors. Findings and limits, study-wide: Per a later analysis, roughly 17,000 TCR beta sequences showed association with HLA alleles at 0.05 false discovery rate. Productive rates of about 87% or about 30% were seen for most TCR beta V segments in an earlier analysis.

The specimen was PBMCs. This sequence was found in a woman between 35 and 50 years old in good health and CMV-seronegative.

The DNA for the CDR3 is TGTGCCAGCAGTTTCCTCGGGACTAACACAGATACGCAGTATTTT. Translation gives CASSFLGTNTDTQYF. This chain joins TRBV27 and TRBJ2-3; 7 bases are shared with TRBD2. The CDR3 contains 15 residues. J was trimmed by 2 bases and V by 3 bases; bases with no gene match: 5. Germline values: CDR1 MNHEY, CDR2 SMNVEV (reference sequence).